This T cell receptor (beta chain) is drawn from a study of chemoradiotherapy in HPV16-positive cancers. The table came from immunoSEQ multiplex PCR; TCRdb's copy has only in-frame clones and leaves some out. The sample has roughly 6,500 clones, around 85% seen once; the top ten hold 6.3%. Whole-study results and caveats: Functional assays defining HPV-specific T cells used only two HPV16-positive patients. Non-HPV-specific T cells did not expand in tumors during treatment, whereas candidate HPV-specific clones and E7-related motifs did. In HPV16-positive patients, HPV-responsive T-cell expansion tracked better recurrence-free survival.

In its sample, this clone was seen once. The target antigen is unknown. The ends lost 7 bases at V and 5 bases at J; junction bases unmatched: 4. Germline V gene lookup returns CDR1 MNHEY and CDR2 SMNVEV (reference sequence). There are 14 residues in the CDR3. This sequence originates from a human donor with HPV-associated anogenital cancer. The V gene is TRBV27, the J gene TRBJ1-4; 10 nucleotides align to TRBD1. The starting material was tumor tissue, obtained from a patient who underwent chemoradiotherapy. This CDR3 reads CASTPGQGNEKLFF. CDR3 DNA: TGTGCCAGCACTCCGGGACAGGGGAATGAAAAACTGTTTTTT.